The next 8 T cell receptor beta chains were all read from a single sample in a study of regulatory T cells in long-lasting Graves disease. Construction of TCR beta libraries relied on iRepertoire HTBI primers and on Arm-PCR targeting CDR3 regions. TCRdb fed the multiplex PCR reads into MiXCR, producing one record per CDR3 protein. Of 350,000 to 450,000 distinct CDR3 sequences listed, just under 15% were seen once; the top ten hold 16%. Time point indicated: newly diagnosed GD, antithyroid drugs for less than 3 months. From RNA extracted from PBMCs, the TCR library was made. These same records also appear under a second study, on T cells in Graves' hyperthyroidism and ophthalmopathy.

The source material was peripheral blood mononuclear cells (PBMCs), sampled at new diagnosis, from a patient treated with antithyroid drugs. These receptors were collected from a woman younger than 45 with Graves disease.

This clonotype showed up many times. The rearrangement uses TRBV27 and TRBJ2-1; D uncertain. This CDR3 contains 17 residues. V shed 0 bases and J shed 6 bases, with 18 bases lying between them. CDR1 is MNHEY and CDR2 is SMNVEV in the germline V gene (reference sequence). CDR3 nucleotides: TGTGCCAGCAGTTTATCGGGGTCCCCTAACGTGGGCAATGAGCAGTTCTTC. Translation: CASSLSGSPNVGNEQFF.

The rearrangement joins TRBV11-2 to TRBJ2-1, with 8 bases fitting TRBD2. CDR1 is SGHAT and CDR2 is FQNNGV in the germline V gene. After removal of 5 bases from V and 0 bases from J, the junction contained 12 bases not matched to a gene. CDR3 length equals 18 residues. CDR3 in amino acids: CASSLGLAGYSSYNEQFF. The CDR3 coding sequence is TGTGCCAGCAGCCTGGGCCTAGCGGGCTACAGCTCCTACAATGAGCAGTTCTTC.

This clonotype was recorded a few times. The rearrangement uses TRBV10-3 and TRBJ1-2, with D perhaps matching TRBD1 (5 bases). The CDR3 consists of 12 residues. Trimming stripped 6 bases from V and 8 bases from J, with 13 bases between. Germline V gene sequence: CDR1 ENHRY, CDR2 SYGVKD. CDR3 amino acids: CAIRGTGEGYTF. The CDR3 DNA sequence: TGTGCCATCAGAGGGACCGGAGAGGGCTACACCTTC.

CDR3 in amino acids: CASKTGNVYEQYF. The CDR3, as DNA: TGTGCCAGCAAGACAGGGAACGTCTACGAGCAGTACTTC. V is TRBV27 and J is TRBJ2-7, with 7 bases identical to TRBD1. V lost 7 bases to trimming and J lost 3 bases; unmatched junction nucleotides: 6. This CDR3 has 13 amino acids. Germline CDR1 MNHEY, CDR2 SMNVEV (reference sequence).

V gene TRBV24-1 combines with J gene TRBJ1-6; D is uncertain. The CDR3 contains 13 residues. Germline CDR1 reads KGHDR; CDR2 reads SFDVKD. Trimming took off 4 bases at V and 10 bases at J, with 10 bases between the two ends. The CDR3 sequence: CATSEAGGSPLHF. CDR3 DNA: TGTGCCACCAGTGAGGCTGGCGGATCACCCCTCCACTTT.

This clonotype was recorded many times. The gene calls are TRBV12-3 or TRBV12-4 and TRBJ1-2; 9 nucleotides agree with TRBD1. This CDR3 spans 14 amino acids. The J segment lost 8 bases and the V segment lost 6 bases, leaving 10 bases of the junction unmatched. Here the CDR3 reads CASSLLGQGKGYTF. CDR3 bases: TGTGCCAGCAGCCTCCTTGGACAGGGGAAGGGCTACACCTTC.

This clonotype has just a few counts. J is TRBJ1-3 and V is TRBV29-1, with D perhaps matching TRBD1 (5 bases). Trimming removed 4 bases at V and 4 bases at J, with 14 bases between. The CDR3 runs 14 residues. Germline V CDR1 and CDR2: SQVTM, ANQGSEA. CDR3 nucleotide sequence: TGCAGCGTTGGGCCCGGGGACTCGGGAAACACCATATATTTT. Amino acids: CSVGPGDSGNTIYF.

This clonotype has a handful of counts. The rearrangement joins TRBV6-1 to TRBJ2-1, with 11 positions matching TRBD2. V gave up 5 bases and J gave up 5 bases; unmatched junction bases: 17. The CDR3 loop spans 19 amino acids. Per the germline V gene, CDR1 is MNHNS and CDR2 is SASEGT. The CDR3 here is CASSRGGGTRLAGNNEQFF. As DNA, the CDR3 is TGTGCCAGCAGTCGGGGGGGGGGAACTCGACTAGCGGGGAACAATGAGCAGTTCTTC.